This TCR beta chain was retrieved from a study of T cell responses to AZD1222 COVID-19 vaccine (TCRdb year 2021). Study-level background: Because spike-specific TCR depth and breadth did not differ between the two schedules, AZD1222 recipients who got a second dose at roughly 4 weeks were pooled with those who got a second dose at roughly 12 weeks. A total of 230 to 250 trial participants underwent TCR sequencing, of whom 207 had received two doses of AZD1222 and about 25 had received two doses of the MenACWY control vaccine. Trial participants were enrolled by age into 18-55, 56-69 and 70-plus year subgroups, with roughly 150, 30 and 60 TCR-sequenced participants respectively. General study outcomes and caveats: Reportedly, close to half of the unique spike-specific TCRs recognized epitopes lying outside the regions that are mutated in the B.1.351 and B.1.1.7 variants. Spike-specific TCR breadth and depth rose significantly after two AZD1222 doses compared with day 0 and with MenACWY recipients. The vaccine-associated CD4 TCRs covered the entire spike protein, and the dominant responses fell in regions 160-218 and 743-854. Participants were mostly white British and included more females than males, and it was suggested by the authors that clonal diversity may have been underestimated. Only five or six AZD1222 recipients were SARS-CoV-2 seropositive at baseline, limiting conclusions about previously exposed vaccinees. Because no samples from the day 14 peak response were available, repertoires could be characterized only after the peak T cell response. The 56-69-year group was small, and its depth increase did not reach significance, likely because of low power.

Regarding this clone: It has no known antigen specificity. The input lacks base qualities; no much larger clone sits a single base away.

The time point label on this specimen signifies: baseline before first vaccination. Vaccinee samples came from UK trials COV001 and COV002, including a single-blind randomized controlled phase 2/3 trial of AZD1222 (ChAdOx1 nCoV-19) in healthy adults. Trial participant PBMC samples were collected at day 0 and day 28 after the second dose for TCRbeta chain sequencing. The CDR3 regions of human TCRbeta chains were analyzed by immunosequencing. On the authors' methods: Repertoire TCRs were checked for matches against a reference library of SARS-CoV-2-specific TCRs that had been generated using the MIRA antigen-specificity platform. Breadth was defined as the fraction of unique TCRs that were SARS-CoV-2-associated, and depth was defined as the fraction of total T cells that were SARS-CoV-2-associated. Using the MIRA data, each spike-specific TCR was mapped to the spike region that the TCR reacts to and placed in a CD4 or CD8 class. Log10-transformed breadth and depth values were compared by one-way ANOVA with Sidak's multiple comparisons tests. TCRdb obtained this table from immuneACCESS and retained in-frame rearrangements with V and J assigned. These tables miss some clones; where compared with another copy, unresolved V genes account for less than half of the shortfall, and the remainder is unexplained. That table furnishes V, J and clone size, whereas the DNA furnished D and trimming. The sample records 150,000 or so clones, around 91% of which are singletons. The ten largest clones capture roughly 5.6% of the sample.

Measured from the cysteine to the phenylalanine, the CDR3 is 13 residues long. Just the 39-base CDR3 DNA is kept, in frame starting at base 1. Unmatched junction bases come to 4, with V trimmed by 4 bases and J by 5 bases. CDR1 and CDR2 were assigned from the germline V gene as SGHDT and YYEEEE. This receptor was taken from an adult in good health. The chain is assembled from TRBV5-6 and TRBJ1-1; 8 middle bases align to TRBD1. The sample in question was peripheral blood, obtained on day 0 of AZD1222 vaccination. In nucleotide form, the sequence is TGTGCCAGCAGCGACGACAGGGGTACTGAAGCTTTCTTT. Translation gives CASSDDRGTEAFF.